These 30 T cell receptor beta chains originate from one sample sequenced in a study of shared clonotypes between healthy human individuals. Clones were read by immunoSEQ multiplex PCR, and TCRdb kept only the in-frame ones, dropping some. The sample lists 640,000 or so clones, about two thirds occurring once. The sequencing input was memory CD4+ T cells sorted from blood. Subset specified: CD45RA-negative fraction. These receptors all come from a woman under 40 in good health.

The chain couples TRBV5-4 to TRBJ1-4, with no clear D. Trimming removed 0 bases at V and 4 bases at J, with 13 bases between. Germline-derived CDR1 and CDR2 are SGHNT and YYREEE (reference sequence). There are 16 residues in the CDR3. CDR3 amino acids: CASSLDRPQYNEKLFF. CDR3 DNA: TGTGCCAGCAGCTTGGACCGCCCCCAGTATAATGAAAAACTGTTTTTT. Variable domain in full (rest from reference TRBV5-4 and TRBJ1-4): ETGVTQSPTHLIKTRGQQVTLRCSSQSGHNTVSWYQQALGQGPQFIFQYYREEENGRGNFPPRFSGLQFPNYSSELNVNALELDDSALYLCASSLDRPQYNEKLFFGSGTQLSVL.

The chain uses TRBV19 and TRBJ1-5; no definite D call. This CDR3 is built from 13 residues. V lost 3 bases and J lost 2, with 5 bases in between. Germline loops: CDR1 LNHDA, CDR2 SQIVND (reference sequence). The CDR3 reads CASSINGNQPQHF. In DNA form, the CDR3 reads TGTGCCAGTAGTATCAATGGCAATCAGCCCCAGCATTTT.

The rearrangement joins TRBV4-2 to TRBJ2-2, with D maybe TRBD2 (5 bases). V was trimmed by 1 base and J by 6 bases, leaving 18 bases between them. This CDR3 region has 17 residues. Germline assignment: CDR1 LGHNA and CDR2 YNFKEQ. The CDR3 sequence: CASSQATSLSLPGELFF. The CDR3 DNA sequence: TGTGCCAGCAGCCAAGCCACTAGTTTGTCCCTGCCCGGGGAGCTGTTTTTT.

This clone was observed once. Other DNA variants within this sample encode the same CDR3. The V gene is TRBV5-1, the J gene TRBJ2-5; D may correspond to TRBD1 or TRBD2 (5 bases each). V gave up 0 bases and J gave up 5 bases, with 14 bases separating them. Germline lookup yields CDR1 SGHRS and CDR2 YFSETQ. The CDR3 consists of 15 residues. In DNA form, the CDR3 reads TGCGCCAGCAGCTTGGCGAGGGGTCGGGGTGAGACCCAGTACTTC. Its protein is CASSLARGRGETQYF.

Note on this clone: Different DNA sequences within this sample yield the same CDR3. The chain joins TRBV7-2 to TRBJ2-7; no clear D gene. Per the germline V gene, CDR1 is SGHTA and CDR2 is FQGNSA. This CDR3 has 14 residues. V shed 1 base and J shed 0 bases, with 7 bases lying between them. The chain's CDR3 is CASSLGRSSYEQYF. In DNA, the CDR3 is TGTGCCAGCAGCTTAGGAAGGAGCTCCTACGAGCAGTACTTC.

A single count supports this clone. The rearrangement joins TRBV18 to TRBJ2-2; D call uncertain. CDR3 length: 14 residues. Germline assignment: CDR1 KGHSH and CDR2 LQKENI. The V and J ends lost 0 bases and 11 bases respectively, with 13 bases between them. The CDR3 loop reads CASSPPAGLGELFF. The DNA of the CDR3 is TGTGCCAGCTCACCACCGGCTGGTCTCGGAGAGCTGTTTTTT.

The J gene is TRBJ1-2, the V gene TRBV28; D remains unclear. The germline gives CDR1 MDHEN, CDR2 SYDVKM. The CDR3 has 14 residues. V was pared by 2 bases and J by 5 bases, with 12 bases between. The CDR3 reads CASSLGILGYGYTF. Here the CDR3 DNA reads TGTGCCAGCAGTTTAGGGATACTAGGGTATGGCTACACCTTC.

J is TRBJ2-7 and V is TRBV7-6; D might be TRBD2 (5 bases). V lost 1 base to trimming and J lost 7 bases, with 20 bases between them. Germline CDR1 and CDR2: SGHVS and FNYEAQ. This CDR3 is 16 amino acids long. CDR3 DNA: TGTGCCAGCAGCTTAGGAGACCTTTATAGATCGGGAGAGCAGTACTTC. This translates into CASSLGDLYRSGEQYF. Drawing the rest from reference TRBV7-6 and TRBJ2-7, the complete variable domain is GAGVSQSPRYKVTKRGQDVALRCDPISGHVSLYWYRQALGQGPEFLTYFNYEAQQDKSGLPNDRFSAERPEGSISTLTIQRTEQRDSAMYRCASSLGDLYRSGEQYFGPGTRLTVT.

J is TRBJ2-3 and V is TRBV28, with no clear D. Trimming shortened V by 10 bases and J by 4 bases, and 18 bases separated the two germline ends. Germline V gives CDR1 MDHEN, CDR2 SYDVKM. The CDR3 consists of 14 residues. The CDR3 coding sequence is TGTGCCATGGGTGGTACCGTTCAGGCAGATACGCAGTATTTT. Translation gives CAMGGTVQADTQYF.

V and J are TRBV19 and TRBJ1-1; D possibly corresponds to TRBD1 (5 bases). Trimming pared 6 bases from V and 1 base from J, leaving 18 bases between. Germline V gene lookup returns CDR1 LNHDA and CDR2 SQIVND (reference sequence). This CDR3 has 16 residues. CDR3: CASRFKNRGPNTEAFF. The CDR3 coding sequence is TGTGCCAGTAGGTTCAAGAACCGGGGCCCGAACACTGAAGCTTTCTTT.

This clone was counted a few times. The V call is TRBV6-5, the J call TRBJ1-2, with D uncertain. Trimming removed 4 bases from V and 4 bases from J, with 10 bases in between. The germline gives CDR1 MNHEY, CDR2 SVGAGI. The CDR3 is 13 amino acids. CDR3 nucleotides: TGTGCCAGCAGTTCGTCCTTCCCCTATGGCTACACCTTC. It is translated as CASSSSFPYGYTF.

This chain joins TRBV4-1 and TRBJ2-7, with 10 bases aligning to TRBD2. The V gene's germline CDR1 is MGHRA and CDR2 YSYEKL. The CDR3 is made up of 18 amino acids. Trimming cost V 0 bases and J 2 bases; bases outside gene matches: 10. In nucleotides, the CDR3 is TGCGCCAGCAGCCAAGACGCACAGACTAGCGGGCTAACCTACGAGCAGTACTTC. This translates into CASSQDAQTSGLTYEQYF.

J is TRBJ1-1 and V is TRBV29-1; D is possibly TRBD1 (5 bases). This CDR3 is 15 amino acids long. The V end was cut by 7 bases, the J end by 5 bases, with 23 bases between. The germline gives CDR1 SQVTM, CDR2 ANQGSEA. CDR3 amino acids: CSASPQGDGGTEAFF. Written as DNA, the CDR3 is TGCAGCGCTTCTCCCCAAGGTGACGGGGGTACTGAAGCTTTCTTT. Looking up the rest from reference TRBV29-1 and TRBJ1-1 gives the full variable domain: SAVISQKPSRDICQRGTSLTIQCQVDSQVTMMFWYRQQPGQSLTLIATANQGSEATYESGFVIDKFPISRPNLTFSTLTVSNMSPEDSSIYLCSASPQGDGGTEAFFGQGTRLTVV.

V is TRBV18 and J is TRBJ2-3; D uncertain. Germline V gives CDR1 KGHSH, CDR2 LQKENI. The CDR3 has 14 amino acids. V was cut by 2 bases and J by 2 bases, with 8 bases left in between. The chain's CDR3 is CASSPSVTTDTQYF. The CDR3 bases are TGTGCCAGCTCACCATCCGTCACCACAGATACGCAGTATTTT.

Only a few counts were recorded for this clone. The rearrangement joins TRBV19 to TRBJ1-4; D is possibly TRBD1 (5 bases). Germline V gene sequence: CDR1 LNHDA, CDR2 SQIVND (reference sequence). CDR3 length: 16 residues. V lost 6 bases and J 4 bases, leaving 18 bases between the germline ends. The CDR3 region has the DNA TGTGCCAGTAGCGGCAGAGCAGGGAGAGGTAATGAAAAACTGTTTTTT. Its protein is CASSGRAGRGNEKLFF.

This clone was recorded many times. The CDR3 sequence is CASSKAGKVNTEAFF. As DNA, the CDR3 is TGTGCCAGTAGTAAAGCGGGCAAGGTGAACACTGAAGCTTTCTTT. V usage is TRBV19 and J usage is TRBJ1-1; D unresolved. The CDR3 loop spans 15 amino acids. Germline V lookup: CDR1 LNHDA, CDR2 SQIVND (reference sequence). The V end lost 4 bases, the J end lost 0 bases, and 12 bases lay between the germline ends.

V gene TRBV27 combines with J gene TRBJ2-1; 13 bases fit TRBD2. Losses at the gene ends were 1 base for V and 7 bases for J; bases not matched to a gene: 4. CDR1 is MNHEY and CDR2 is SMNVEV in the germline V gene (reference sequence). This CDR3 has 16 amino acids. The CDR3, as DNA: TGTGCCAGCAGTTTATTGACTAGCGGGGGGAGAAATGAGCAGTTCTTC. Amino acids: CASSLLTSGGRNEQFF.

The chain recombines TRBV6-6 with TRBJ2-7; 8 bases line up with TRBD2. CDR3 length: 16 residues. V trimming: 2 bases; J trimming: 7 bases; junction bases outside the gene matches: 13. Germline V gene data show CDR1 as MNHNY and CDR2 as SVGAGI (reference sequence). CDR3 region: CASSYQAGAGRWEQYF. CDR3 nucleotides: TGTGCCAGCAGTTACCAAGCGGGAGCAGGACGATGGGAGCAGTACTTC.

The gene calls are TRBV7-2 and TRBJ2-5, with 7 positions matching TRBD1. CDR1 is SGHTA and CDR2 is FQGNSA in the germline V gene. The ends lost 7 bases at V and 4 bases at J; junction bases unmatched: 9. The CDR3 length is 14 residues. CDR3 in amino acids: CASTYNRGSETQYF. The CDR3 coding sequence is TGTGCCAGCACCTATAACAGGGGATCAGAGACCCAGTACTTC.

This clone has a single count. The chain couples TRBV28 to TRBJ1-2, with D perhaps matching TRBD1 (6 bases). Germline V CDR1 and CDR2: MDHEN, SYDVKM. The CDR3 contains 16 residues. Trimming stripped 6 bases from V and 8 bases from J, with 25 bases between. This chain's CDR3 is CASSLIGGQVTMGYTF. The CDR3 region has the DNA TGTGCCAGCAGCCTCATCGGGGGACAAGTAACTATGGGCTACACCTTC.

This clone was picked up a small number of times. This chain joins TRBV29-1 and TRBJ2-2; D remains ambiguous. V was cut by 7 bases and J by 6 bases, with 9 bases left in between. Germline V gene sequence: CDR1 SQVTM, CDR2 ANQGSEA. The CDR3 is 11 amino acids. The CDR3 region is CSGQVAGELFF. DNA of the CDR3: TGCAGCGGCCAGGTGGCCGGGGAGCTGTTTTTT.

The DNA of the CDR3 is TGTGCCAGCAGTCGAACAGGGGCCAAACTGTTTTTT. It is translated as CASSRTGAKLFF. The V gene is TRBV6-5, the J gene TRBJ1-4; TRBD1 agrees at 7 bases. Trimming took 5 bases from V and 11 from J; bases not matched to a gene: 5. The CDR3 totals 12 residues. Germline V gene data show CDR1 as MNHEY and CDR2 as SVGAGI.

The chain joins TRBV2 to TRBJ1-2, with D unresolved. V lost 8 bases to trimming and J lost 4 bases, with 14 bases between them. The germline CDR1 and CDR2 sequences are SNHLY and FYNNEI. This CDR3 is 13 amino acids long. The CDR3 nucleotides are TGTGCCAGCCGTGGAAAGGTTGGCTATGGCTACACCTTC. Translated, it gives CASRGKVGYGYTF.

In nucleotides, the CDR3 is TGTGCCAGTAGAAGTGACAGGGGAGGAGATACGCAGTATTTT. As protein: CASRSDRGGDTQYF. This chain links TRBV19 with TRBJ2-3, with 8 bases lining up with TRBD1. Germline assignment: CDR1 LNHDA and CDR2 SQIVND (reference sequence). V lost 6 bases and J lost 5; bases outside the gene matches: 7. The CDR3 has 14 residues. Complete variable domain (other parts from reference TRBV19 and TRBJ2-3): DGGITQSPKYLFRKEGQNVTLSCEQNLNHDAMYWYRQDPGQGLRLIYYSQIVNDFQKGDIAEGYSVSREKKESFPLTVTSAQKNPTAFYLCASRSDRGGDTQYFGPGTRLTVL.

V and J are TRBV5-1 and TRBJ2-2, with no clear D. Looked up from germline, CDR1 is SGHRS and CDR2 is YFSETQ. Trimming cost V 1 base and J 7 bases, with 14 bases left between them. There are 15 residues in the CDR3. In DNA form, the CDR3 reads TGCGCCAGCAGCTTGCAGGTGTTCTCTCGCGGGGAGCTGTTTTTT. It codes for CASSLQVFSRGELFF.

Regarding this clone: The identical CDR3 is also encoded by other nucleotide sequences in the sample. The genes are TRBV29-1 and TRBJ2-6; the D gene could be TRBD1 or TRBD2 (7 bases each). CDR3 length: 15 amino acids. V was cut by 4 bases and J by 1 base, with 11 bases left in between. The germline V gene encodes CDR1 SQVTM and CDR2 ANQGSEA. The CDR3 DNA is TGCAGCGTTGGACAGGGAGGGTCTGGGGCCAACGTCCTGACTTTC. Its translation: CSVGQGGSGANVLTF.

V is TRBV6-4 and J is TRBJ2-1; 13 bases align to TRBD2. With 2 bases clipped from V and 10 bases from J, the junction kept 8 bases outside the gene matches. Germline CDR1 and CDR2: MRHNA and SNTAGT. This CDR3 comprises 16 residues. CDR3 DNA: TGTGCCAGCAGTGACCAAGGGACTAGCGGGGATAAAGAGCAGTTCTTC. Its translation is CASSDQGTSGDKEQFF.

This chain joins TRBV28 and TRBJ1-5; TRBD1 aligns across 10 bases. V shed 7 bases, J shed 7 bases, and the junction held 13 bases outside the gene matches. The CDR3 spans 16 residues. Germline values: CDR1 MDHEN, CDR2 SYDVKM. CDR3 protein: CASKRTGGTGFQPQHF. CDR3 coding DNA: TGTGCCAGCAAGAGGACAGGGGGTACGGGTTTCCAGCCCCAGCATTTT.

The rearrangement uses TRBV2 and TRBJ1-5; D is unresolved. CDR1 and CDR2 (germline): SNHLY, FYNNEI. The length of the CDR3 is 14 residues. Trimming removed 4 bases from V and 2 bases from J, with 9 bases in between. For the CDR3, the DNA is TGTGCCAGCAGTGGTCTTACGGGCAATCAGCCCCAGCATTTT. Encoded protein: CASSGLTGNQPQHF.

The chain employs TRBV29-1 and TRBJ1-1; 7 nucleotides match TRBD1. The ends lost 6 bases at V and 7 bases at J; junction bases unmatched: 8. This CDR3 has 12 amino acids. The germline gives CDR1 SQVTM, CDR2 ANQGSEA. The chain's CDR3 is CSVTQGGNEAFF. The CDR3 DNA follows: TGCAGCGTGACCCAAGGGGGCAATGAAGCTTTCTTT. Full variable domain (rest looked up from reference TRBV29-1 and TRBJ1-1): SAVISQKPSRDICQRGTSLTIQCQVDSQVTMMFWYRQQPGQSLTLIATANQGSEATYESGFVIDKFPISRPNLTFSTLTVSNMSPEDSSIYLCSVTQGGNEAFFGQGTRLTVV.